One T cell receptor beta chain is described in this entry. The antigen remains undetermined. These data belong to a study of CD8 T cells in ankylosing spondylitis. General study findings and limits: A TCR beta motif of fewer than ten highly homologous variants appeared characteristic of ankylosing spondylitis blood. It was reported that disease-linked clones were significantly enriched in matched ankylosing spondylitis synovial fluid.

Preparation of TCR beta libraries was done by quantitative 5'-RACE with molecular barcodes. A single record per CDR3 protein comes from TCRdb applying MiXCR to the 5' RACE reads. Of 200,000 to 250,000 distinct CDR3 sequences listed, around 17% are singletons. Germline V gene data show CDR1 as SEHNR and CDR2 as FQNEAQ (reference sequence). Trimming removed 5 bases from V and 0 bases from J, with 10 bases in between. This CDR3 spans 14 amino acids. The sequence was obtained from a male donor with ankylosing spondylitis. Source material: blood, either unsorted or a sorted T cell fraction (not recorded which). J is TRBJ1-1 and V is TRBV7-9; D not resolved. The CDR3 protein is CASSARELNTEAFF. In nucleotides, the CDR3 is TGTGCCAGCAGCGCGCGGGAACTGAACACTGAAGCTTTCTTT.